This T cell receptor (beta chain) was documented in a study of shared clonotypes between healthy human individuals. Overall study context: Used for every donor were three CD4 naive, three CD4 memory, two CD8 naive and one CD8 memory plate. Whole-study results and caveats: Sharing across four donors was highest in naive CD4 (approximately 5%) and lowest in memory CD8 (0.4%).

Study donors comprised healthy, HIV-negative adults devoid of recent acute infection or vaccination. Donors were Caucasian adults residing in Nashville, Tennessee, USA. Germline assignment: CDR1 SGDLS and CDR2 YYNGEE. Trimming stripped 0 bases from V and 10 bases from J, with 11 bases between. This CDR3 spans 13 amino acids. This clone came up a few times. Its target is not known. Generated by immunoSEQ multiplex PCR, the TCRdb table keeps only in-frame clones and is missing some. Of about 710,000 clones detected, roughly 72% appear once; the ten largest clones hold 1.5% to 2%. The V and J genes are TRBV9 and TRBJ2-1, with D unresolved. The receptor was isolated from a woman in her 30s in good health. The material sequenced was memory CD4+ T cells sorted from blood. The sample's subset: CD45RA-negative fraction. Written as DNA, the CDR3 is TGTGCCAGCAGCGTAGAAGTGAGAGCGGAGCAGTTCTTC. Its translation: CASSVEVRAEQFF.